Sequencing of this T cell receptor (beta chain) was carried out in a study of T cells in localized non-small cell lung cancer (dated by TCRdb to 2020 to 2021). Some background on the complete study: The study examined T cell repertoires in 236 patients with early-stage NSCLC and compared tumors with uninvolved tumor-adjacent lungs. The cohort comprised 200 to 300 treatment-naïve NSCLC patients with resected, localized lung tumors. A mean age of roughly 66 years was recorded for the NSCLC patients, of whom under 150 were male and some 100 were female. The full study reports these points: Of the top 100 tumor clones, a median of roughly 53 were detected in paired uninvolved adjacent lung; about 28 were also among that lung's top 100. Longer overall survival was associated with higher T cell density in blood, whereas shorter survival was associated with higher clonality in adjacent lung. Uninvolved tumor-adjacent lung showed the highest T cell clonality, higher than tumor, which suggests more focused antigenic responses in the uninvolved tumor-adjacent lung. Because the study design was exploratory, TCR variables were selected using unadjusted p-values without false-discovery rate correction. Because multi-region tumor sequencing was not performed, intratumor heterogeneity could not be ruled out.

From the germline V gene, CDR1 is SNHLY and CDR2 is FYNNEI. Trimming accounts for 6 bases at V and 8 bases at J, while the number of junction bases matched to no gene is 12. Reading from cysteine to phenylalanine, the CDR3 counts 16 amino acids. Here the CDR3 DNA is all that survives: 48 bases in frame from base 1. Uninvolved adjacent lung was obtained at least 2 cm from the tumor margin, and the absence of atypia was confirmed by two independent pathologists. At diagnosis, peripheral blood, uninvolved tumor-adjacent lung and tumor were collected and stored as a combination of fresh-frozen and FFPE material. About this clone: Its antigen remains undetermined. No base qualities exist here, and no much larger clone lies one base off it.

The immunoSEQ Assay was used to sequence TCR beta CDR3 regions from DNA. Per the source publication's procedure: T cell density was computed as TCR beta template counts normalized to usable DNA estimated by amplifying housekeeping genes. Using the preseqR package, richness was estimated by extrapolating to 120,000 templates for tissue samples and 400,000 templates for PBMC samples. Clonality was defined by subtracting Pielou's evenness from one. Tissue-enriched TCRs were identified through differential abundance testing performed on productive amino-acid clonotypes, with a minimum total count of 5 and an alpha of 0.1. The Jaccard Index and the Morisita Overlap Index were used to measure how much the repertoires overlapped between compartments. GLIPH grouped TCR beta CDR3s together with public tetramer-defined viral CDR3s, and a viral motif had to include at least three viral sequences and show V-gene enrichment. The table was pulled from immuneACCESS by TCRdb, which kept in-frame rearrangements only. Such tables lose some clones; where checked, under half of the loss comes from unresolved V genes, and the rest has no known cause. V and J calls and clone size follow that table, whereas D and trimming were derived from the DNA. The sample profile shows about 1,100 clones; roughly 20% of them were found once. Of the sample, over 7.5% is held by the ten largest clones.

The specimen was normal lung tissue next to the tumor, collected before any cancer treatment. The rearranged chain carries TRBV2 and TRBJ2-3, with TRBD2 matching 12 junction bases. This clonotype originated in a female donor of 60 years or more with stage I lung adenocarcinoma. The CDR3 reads CASRGGGGTSGRTQYF. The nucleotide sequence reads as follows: TGTGCCAGCAGAGGAGGGGGCGGGACTAGCGGGCGTACGCAGTATTTT.